Presented here are 5 T cell receptor beta chains from one specimen sequenced in a study of lymphopenia after photon versus proton radiotherapy. The method was immunoSEQ multiplex PCR; TCRdb's version includes in-frame clones alone and lacks a portion of them. The sample lists roughly 7,300 clones; 85% to 95% were seen once. The sequencing used peripheral blood, collected from a patient treated with photon-based radiotherapy. These receptors originate from a woman aged 45-65 years with cholangiocarcinoma.

The chain is built from TRBV5-5 and TRBJ2-7; the D is unclear. This CDR3 is built from 14 residues. Trimming left V 1 base short and J 4 bases short, with 12 bases between. Looked up from germline, CDR1 is SGHKS and CDR2 is YYEKEE (reference sequence). The CDR3 is CASSLKYSMYEQYF. Here the CDR3 DNA reads TGTGCCAGCAGCTTGAAATATAGTATGTACGAGCAGTACTTC. The full variable domain, in which reference TRBV5-5 and TRBJ2-7 provide the parts outside the CDR3, is DAGVTQSPTHLIKTRGQQVTLRCSPISGHKSVSWYQQVLGQGPQFIFQYYEKEERGRGNFPDRFSARQFPNYSSELNVNALLLGDSALYLCASSLKYSMYEQYFGPGTRLTVT.

The chain links TRBV27 to TRBJ1-1; the match to TRBD1 covers 7 bases. CDR1 is MNHEY, CDR2 SMNVEV, per germline (reference sequence). CDR3 length: 15 residues. V lost 7 bases and J lost 1; bases outside the gene matches: 9. The CDR3 nucleotides are TGTGCCAGCACCTACAGGGGCGGGCAGAACACTGAAGCTTTCTTT. Translation: CASTYRGGQNTEAFF.

The chain has TRBV5-1 and TRBJ2-5, with D unclear. Germline V gene sequence: CDR1 SGHRS, CDR2 YFSETQ. This CDR3 has 13 amino acids. The V and J ends lost 7 bases and 5 bases respectively, with 15 bases between them. CDR3: CASGGRQQETQYF. In DNA, the CDR3 is TGCGCCAGCGGCGGCAGGCAGCAGGAGACCCAGTACTTC. Full variable domain (rest looked up from reference TRBV5-1 and TRBJ2-5): KAGVTQTPRYLIKTRGQQVTLSCSPISGHRSVSWYQQTPGQGLQFLFEYFSETQRNKGNFPGRFSGRQFSNSRSEMNVSTLELGDSALYLCASGGRQQETQYFGPGTRLLVL.

The rearrangement uses TRBV7-9 and TRBJ2-7; D may be TRBD2 (6 bases). The V end was cut by 5 bases, the J end by 0 bases, with 8 bases between. This CDR3 comprises 13 residues. Germline CDR1 reads SEHNR; CDR2 reads FQNEAQ (reference sequence). The CDR3 nucleotides are TGTGCCAGCAGCCGAGCGGGCTCCTACGAGCAGTACTTC. Translating it yields CASSRAGSYEQYF.

The chain is built from TRBV7-2 and TRBJ2-7, with D possibly TRBD1 on 6 matching bases. Germline CDR1 SGHTA, CDR2 FQGNSA. There are 13 residues in the CDR3. V shed 3 bases and J shed 6 bases, with 12 bases lying between them. The CDR3, as DNA: TGTGCCAGCAGCTTTCGGGGACAACCCGAGCAGTACTTC. The encoded protein is CASSFRGQPEQYF.